Listed below are T cell receptor beta chains from one sample, sequenced in a study of cytomegalovirus exposure and HLA in healthy donors. Profiled with immunoSEQ multiplex PCR; TCRdb holds only in-frame clones, not every one. The repertoire table contains about 200,000 clones. Sequenced: PBMCs. These receptors came from a boy younger than 18 in good health and CMV-seronegative. Each CDR3 is given with its conserved first and last residue.

CDR3 length	V gene	CDR3 protein
12	TRBV7-9	CASSPGYDEQFF
13	TRBV6-5	CASSPGSSGGYTF
17	TRBV7-6	CASSTPGQDPYQETQYF
18	TRBV9	CASSNPTSGEPNTGELFF
14	TRBV19	CASSIQGLPYEQYF
17	TRBV11-2	CASSLEKGLRMNTEAFF
15	TRBV7-3	CASSKWDRGISEAFF
15	TRBV2	CASTRKAGADTEAFF
16	TRBV11-2	CASSLDWSRGNYGYTF
17	TRBV7-2	CASSITGTPDSNQPQHF
14	TRBV6-5	CASRAHLGSGGQFF
17	TRBV7-2	CASSSGDFSLAKNIQYF
14	TRBV25-1	CASLAKTPGYGYTF
15	TRBV7-6	CASSLGGQGFYGYTF
14	TRBV19	CATRAFEGGQEQFF
15	TRBV7-6	CASSFSPTGNQPQHF
15	TRBV5-1	CASSLKGQGRETQYF
18	TRBV13	CASSLAFRTRQGGYGYTF
15	TRBV7-9	CASSLTRSPDTEAFF
17	TRBV18	CASSLQRERGNYNEQFF
15	TRBV29-1	CSGCRGDCRQETQYF
13	TRBV30	CAWSVQAAYGYTF